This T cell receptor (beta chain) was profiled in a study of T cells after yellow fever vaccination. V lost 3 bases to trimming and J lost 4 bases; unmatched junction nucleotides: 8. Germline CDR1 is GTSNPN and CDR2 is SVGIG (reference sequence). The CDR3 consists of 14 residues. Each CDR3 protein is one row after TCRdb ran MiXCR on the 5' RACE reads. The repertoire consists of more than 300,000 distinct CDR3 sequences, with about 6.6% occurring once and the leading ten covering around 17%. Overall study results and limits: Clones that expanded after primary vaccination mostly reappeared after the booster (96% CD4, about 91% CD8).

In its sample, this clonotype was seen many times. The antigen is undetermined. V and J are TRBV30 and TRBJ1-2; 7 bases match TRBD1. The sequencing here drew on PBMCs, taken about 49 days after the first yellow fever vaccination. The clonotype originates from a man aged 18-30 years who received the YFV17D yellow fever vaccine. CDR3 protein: CAWRTPGGFYGYTF. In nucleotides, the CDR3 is TGTGCCTGGAGGACCCCAGGGGGTTTCTATGGCTACACCTTC.